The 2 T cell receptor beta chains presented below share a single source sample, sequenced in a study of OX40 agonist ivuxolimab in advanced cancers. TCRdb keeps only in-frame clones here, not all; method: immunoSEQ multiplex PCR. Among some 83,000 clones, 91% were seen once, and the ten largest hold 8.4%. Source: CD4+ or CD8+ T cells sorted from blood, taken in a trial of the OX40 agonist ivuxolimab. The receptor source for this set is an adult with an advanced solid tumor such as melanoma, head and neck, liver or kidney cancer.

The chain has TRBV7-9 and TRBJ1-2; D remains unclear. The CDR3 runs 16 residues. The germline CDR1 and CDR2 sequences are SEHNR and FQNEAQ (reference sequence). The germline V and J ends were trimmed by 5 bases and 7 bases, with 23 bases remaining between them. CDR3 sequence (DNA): TGTGCCAGCAGCCAACCTGGGCACAGTTTTTTACGTGGCTACACCTTC. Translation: CASSQPGHSFLRGYTF. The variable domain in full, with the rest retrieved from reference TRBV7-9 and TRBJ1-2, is DTGVSQNPRHKITKRGQNVTFRCDPISEHNRLYWYRQTLGQGPEFLTYFQNEAQLEKSRLLSDRFSAERPKGSFSTLEIQRTEQGDSAMYLCASSQPGHSFLRGYTFGSGTRLTVV.

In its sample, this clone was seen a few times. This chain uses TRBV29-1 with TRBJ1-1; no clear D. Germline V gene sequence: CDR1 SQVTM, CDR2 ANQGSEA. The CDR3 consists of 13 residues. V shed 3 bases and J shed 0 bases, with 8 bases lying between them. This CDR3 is CSVEDGVNTEAFF. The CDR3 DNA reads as TGCAGCGTTGAGGATGGGGTGAACACTGAAGCTTTCTTT.